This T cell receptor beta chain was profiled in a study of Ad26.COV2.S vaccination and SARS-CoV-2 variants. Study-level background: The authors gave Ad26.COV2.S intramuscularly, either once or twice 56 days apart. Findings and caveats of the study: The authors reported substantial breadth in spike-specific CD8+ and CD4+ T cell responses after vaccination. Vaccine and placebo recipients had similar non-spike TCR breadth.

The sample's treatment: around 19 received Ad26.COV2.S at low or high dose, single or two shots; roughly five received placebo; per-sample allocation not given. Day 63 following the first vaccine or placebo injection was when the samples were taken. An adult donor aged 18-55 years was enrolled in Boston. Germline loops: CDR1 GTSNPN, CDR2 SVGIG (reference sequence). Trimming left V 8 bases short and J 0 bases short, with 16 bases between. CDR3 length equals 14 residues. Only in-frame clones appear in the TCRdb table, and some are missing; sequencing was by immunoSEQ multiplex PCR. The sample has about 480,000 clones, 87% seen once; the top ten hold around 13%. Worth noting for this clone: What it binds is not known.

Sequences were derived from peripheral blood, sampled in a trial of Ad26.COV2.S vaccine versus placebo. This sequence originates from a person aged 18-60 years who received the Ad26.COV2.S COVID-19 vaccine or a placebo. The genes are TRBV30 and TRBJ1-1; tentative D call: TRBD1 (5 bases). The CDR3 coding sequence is TGTGCCACTAGACAGAAGGGTGTGAACACTGAAGCTTTCTTT. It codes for CATRQKGVNTEAFF.